This TCR beta chain was obtained from a study of cytomegalovirus exposure and HLA in healthy donors. Notes on the study in general: Trimming of TCR beta V- and J-genes showed a link, identified in a later analysis, to a missense DCLRE1C variant. A previous analysis found most TCR beta V segments productive roughly 87% or roughly 30% of the time. In a later analysis, several top co-occurrence clusters appeared linked to parvovirus B19, influenza, CMV and Epstein-Barr virus. In a later analysis, TCR association rates varied by HLA locus: DRB1 most, HLA-C fewest.

Primers: 60 Vbeta forward and 13 Jbeta reverse. Using immunoSEQ multiplex PCR, the repertoire was profiled, and TCRdb retains in-frame clones only, with some absent. The table shows about 130,000 clones, with 65% to 90% occurring only once. A remark on this clone: Its target is unknown.

The CDR3 is 14 residues long. Germline CDR1 is MNHEY and CDR2 is SMNVEV (reference sequence). Trimming pared 7 bases from V and 4 bases from J, leaving 14 bases between. This rearrangement joins TRBV27 to TRBJ2-1, with D perhaps TRBD2 (6 bases). The receptor was derived from a girl aged 2 to 9 in good health and CMV-seronegative. Input material: PBMCs. CDR3 DNA sequence: TGTGCCAGCACCCAATGGGGGGAGTACAATGAGCAGTTCTTC. It specifies CASTQWGEYNEQFF.